A selection of T cell receptor beta chains follows, all from one sample in a study of blood T cell repertoires in COVID-19. This table comes from immunoSEQ multiplex PCR, and its TCRdb copy is limited to in-frame clones, with some not included. The table records almost 200,000 clones, about four fifths of them present only once. The material sequenced was peripheral blood. The receptors were gathered from a woman in her thirties or forties with COVID-19, enrolled during active disease. The CDR3 runs from the conserved cysteine through the conserved F or W. A D gene is named only where the DNA matches it firmly. A clone size is listed for some rows: how often the clone was seen (once, few, many), or a class if it is expanded.

v_call: TRBV5-1; clone_size: once; cdr3_length: 14; d_call: .; j_call: TRBJ2-7; cdr3_nt: TGCGCCAGCAGCCCCCAGCAGGCGTCCTACGAGCAGTACTTC; cdr3_aa: CASSPQQASYEQYF
v_call: TRBV20-1; clone_size: .; cdr3_length: 11; d_call: .; j_call: TRBJ1-1; cdr3_nt: TGCAGTGCAGGGGGTAACACTGAAGCTTTCTTT; cdr3_aa: CSAGGNTEAFF
v_call: TRBV6-4; clone_size: .; cdr3_length: 15; d_call: .; j_call: TRBJ2-1; cdr3_nt: TGTGCCAGCAGTGACGGGTCTAGCGCTTACAATGAGCAGTTCTTC; cdr3_aa: CASSDGSSAYNEQFF
v_call: TRBV6-2/TRBV6-3; clone_size: .; cdr3_length: 16; d_call: .; j_call: TRBJ1-6; cdr3_nt: TGTGCCAGCAGTTATCTTGGCGGTAGAGGATATTCACCCCTCCACTTT; cdr3_aa: CASSYLGGRGYSPLHF
v_call: TRBV5-1; clone_size: .; cdr3_length: 16; d_call: .; j_call: TRBJ1-3; cdr3_nt: TGCGCCAGCAGCCCGGCCAGGGGCAAGGCTGGAAACACCATATATTTT; cdr3_aa: CASSPARGKAGNTIYF
v_call: TRBV12-3/TRBV12-4; clone_size: few; cdr3_length: 13; d_call: .; j_call: TRBJ2-7; cdr3_nt: TGTGCCAGCAGGCAACAGGGCTCCTACGAGCAGTACTTC; cdr3_aa: CASRQQGSYEQYF
v_call: TRBV24-1; clone_size: .; cdr3_length: 14; d_call: .; j_call: TRBJ1-2; cdr3_nt: TGTGCCACCAGTGATGCCAGGGTGGGATATGGCTACACCTTC; cdr3_aa: CATSDARVGYGYTF
v_call: TRBV10-3; clone_size: few; cdr3_length: 14; d_call: .; j_call: TRBJ2-7; cdr3_nt: TGTGCCATCAGTGAAGACAGAAGCTCCTACGAGCAGTACTTC; cdr3_aa: CAISEDRSSYEQYF
v_call: TRBV7-2; clone_size: once; cdr3_length: 14; d_call: TRBD1; j_call: TRBJ1-2; cdr3_nt: TGTGCCAGCAGCTATCAGGGGGGCGACTATGGCTACACCTTC; cdr3_aa: CASSYQGGDYGYTF
v_call: TRBV11-2; clone_size: .; cdr3_length: 16; d_call: .; j_call: TRBJ2-4; cdr3_nt: TGTGCCAGCAGCCCTACAGGGAACGAGGCCAAAAACATTCAGTACTTC; cdr3_aa: CASSPTGNEAKNIQYF
v_call: TRBV7-6; clone_size: .; cdr3_length: 15; d_call: TRBD1; j_call: TRBJ1-5; cdr3_nt: TGTGCCAGCAGCTCAGGCCGACAGGGATATCAGCCCCAGCATTTT; cdr3_aa: CASSSGRQGYQPQHF
v_call: TRBV3-1/TRBV3-2; clone_size: .; cdr3_length: 14; d_call: TRBD2; j_call: TRBJ2-3; cdr3_nt: TGTGCCAGCAGCCAGATAGCGGGAGCAGATACGCAGTATTTT; cdr3_aa: CASSQIAGADTQYF
v_call: TRBV5-6; clone_size: .; cdr3_length: 12; d_call: .; j_call: TRBJ1-2; cdr3_nt: TGTGCCAGCAGCTTGCAACAGTATGGCTACACCTTC; cdr3_aa: CASSLQQYGYTF
v_call: TRBV18; clone_size: .; cdr3_length: 13; d_call: .; j_call: TRBJ2-3; cdr3_nt: TGTGCCAGCTCACCAAATAGAGCAGATACGCAGTATTTT; cdr3_aa: CASSPNRADTQYF
v_call: TRBV3-1/TRBV3-2; clone_size: .; cdr3_length: 15; d_call: .; j_call: TRBJ1-3; cdr3_nt: TGTGCCAGCAGCCGAACAGGGAGGGCTGGAAACACCATATATTTT; cdr3_aa: CASSRTGRAGNTIYF
v_call: TRBV27; clone_size: .; cdr3_length: 13; d_call: .; j_call: TRBJ2-7; cdr3_nt: TGTGCCAGCTCCCTCGCAGGGGGGTACGAGCAGTACTTC; cdr3_aa: CASSLAGGYEQYF
v_call: TRBV12-3/TRBV12-4; clone_size: .; cdr3_length: 12; d_call: .; j_call: TRBJ2-5; cdr3_nt: TGTGCCAGCAGTTTTCCCAGGGAATCCCAGTACTTC; cdr3_aa: CASSFPRESQYF
v_call: TRBV7-9; clone_size: few; cdr3_length: 15; d_call: .; j_call: TRBJ1-2; cdr3_nt: TGTGCCAGCAGCTTATCGGGGGGCGCGAACTATGGCTACACCTTC; cdr3_aa: CASSLSGGANYGYTF
v_call: TRBV9; clone_size: .; cdr3_length: 16; d_call: .; j_call: TRBJ2-7; cdr3_nt: TGTGCCAGCAGCGTAGACGGCAGGCGGGCCTCCTACGAGCAGTACTTC; cdr3_aa: CASSVDGRRASYEQYF
v_call: TRBV5-4; clone_size: .; cdr3_length: 14; d_call: .; j_call: TRBJ2-7; cdr3_nt: TGTGCCAGCAGCTTGGTGGGACAAACCTACGAGCAGTACTTC; cdr3_aa: CASSLVGQTYEQYF
v_call: TRBV5-1; clone_size: .; cdr3_length: 16; d_call: TRBD2; j_call: TRBJ2-1; cdr3_nt: TGCGCCAGCAGCTTGGTGGGGAGCGGGAGAACGAATGAGCAGTTCTTC; cdr3_aa: CASSLVGSGRTNEQFF
v_call: TRBV10-1; clone_size: few; cdr3_length: 15; d_call: .; j_call: TRBJ2-3; cdr3_nt: TGCGCCAGCAGTGACAGGTTCGCGGGACGGCATACGCAGTATTTT; cdr3_aa: CASSDRFAGRHTQYF
v_call: TRBV27; clone_size: .; cdr3_length: 15; d_call: .; j_call: TRBJ1-4; cdr3_nt: TGTGCCAGCAGTTTATCCCTTCCTACTAATGAAAAACTGTTTTTT; cdr3_aa: CASSLSLPTNEKLFF
v_call: TRBV5-8; clone_size: .; cdr3_length: 13; d_call: .; j_call: TRBJ2-7; cdr3_nt: TGTGCCAGCCGGACAGAGGTGATCGAGAAGCAGTACTTC; cdr3_aa: CASRTEVIEKQYF
v_call: TRBV6-5; clone_size: .; cdr3_length: 14; d_call: TRBD1; j_call: TRBJ1-3; cdr3_nt: TGTGCCAGCACCCTGGACAGGTTGAGTAACACCATATATTTT; cdr3_aa: CASTLDRLSNTIYF
v_call: TRBV9; clone_size: .; cdr3_length: 16; d_call: TRBD2; j_call: TRBJ2-2; cdr3_nt: TGTGCCAGCAGCGTAGGACTAGCGGGAGGGCCCGGGGAGCTGTTTTTT; cdr3_aa: CASSVGLAGGPGELFF
v_call: TRBV7-6; clone_size: few; cdr3_length: 16; d_call: .; j_call: TRBJ2-3; cdr3_nt: TGTGCCAGCAGCCTCGATCTAACGGGGGGCGGCTTGGGGCAGTATTTT; cdr3_aa: CASSLDLTGGGLGQYF
v_call: TRBV25-1; clone_size: few; cdr3_length: 11; d_call: .; j_call: TRBJ1-3; cdr3_nt: TGTGCCACAGGGTGGGGAAACACCATATATTTT; cdr3_aa: CATGWGNTIYF
v_call: TRBV7-2; clone_size: .; cdr3_length: 16; d_call: TRBD1; j_call: TRBJ1-1; cdr3_nt: TGTGCCAGCAGCCGGCATGTGACAGGGGGGAACACTGAAGCTTTCTTT; cdr3_aa: CASSRHVTGGNTEAFF
v_call: TRBV9; clone_size: .; cdr3_length: 17; d_call: TRBD1; j_call: TRBJ2-2; cdr3_nt: TGTGCCAGCAGCCCGCGACAGGGGGGTGACTCGTTCGGGGAGCTGTTTTTT; cdr3_aa: CASSPRQGGDSFGELFF
v_call: TRBV19; clone_size: few; cdr3_length: 15; d_call: .; j_call: TRBJ1-4; cdr3_nt: TGTGCCAGTAGTATACGAAGCGACAGGTTAGGGGAACTGTTTTTT; cdr3_aa: CASSIRSDRLGELFF
v_call: TRBV30; clone_size: .; cdr3_length: 13; d_call: .; j_call: TRBJ1-4; cdr3_nt: TGTGCCTGGAGTGTACAGGGCCTCGTAAAACTGTTTTTT; cdr3_aa: CAWSVQGLVKLFF
v_call: TRBV7-9; clone_size: once; cdr3_length: 17; d_call: TRBD2; j_call: TRBJ2-7; cdr3_nt: TGTGCCAGCAGCATAGGCACTAGCGGGAGGGCCGACTACGAGCAGTACTTC; cdr3_aa: CASSIGTSGRADYEQYF
v_call: TRBV21-1; clone_size: .; cdr3_length: 20; d_call: .; j_call: TRBJ2-1; cdr3_nt: TGTGCCAGCAGCAAAGCAGAGGCTAGGACTAGCGGAAGTGTGAACAATGAGCAGTTCTTC; cdr3_aa: CASSKAEARTSGSVNNEQFF
v_call: TRBV5-1; clone_size: .; cdr3_length: 14; d_call: TRBD2; j_call: TRBJ2-1; cdr3_nt: TGCGCCAGCATCCCGGCGGGGGGGCAAAATGAGCAGTTCTTC; cdr3_aa: CASIPAGGQNEQFF
v_call: TRBV5-1; clone_size: .; cdr3_length: 16; d_call: .; j_call: TRBJ1-6; cdr3_nt: TGCGCCAGCAGCTTGTTGGGCTCCGTAGATAATTCACCCCTCCACTTT; cdr3_aa: CASSLLGSVDNSPLHF
v_call: TRBV19; clone_size: once; cdr3_length: 15; d_call: TRBD1; j_call: TRBJ2-3; cdr3_nt: TGTGCCACCCCCCCACGACAGGGGGGGGATGATACGCAGTATTTT; cdr3_aa: CATPPRQGGDDTQYF
v_call: TRBV7-8; clone_size: .; cdr3_length: 13; d_call: .; j_call: TRBJ1-2; cdr3_nt: TGTGCCAGCAGCTTAGGGGCCGCTAATGGCTACACCTTC; cdr3_aa: CASSLGAANGYTF
v_call: TRBV5-1; clone_size: .; cdr3_length: 13; d_call: .; j_call: TRBJ1-2; cdr3_nt: TGCGCCAGCAGCCAAGGACAGACCTATGGCTACACCTTC; cdr3_aa: CASSQGQTYGYTF
v_call: TRBV5-1; clone_size: .; cdr3_length: 14; d_call: .; j_call: TRBJ2-3; cdr3_nt: TGCGCCAGCAGCTTACAGCGGACCACAGATACGCAGTATTTT; cdr3_aa: CASSLQRTTDTQYF
v_call: TRBV29-1; clone_size: .; cdr3_length: 13; d_call: TRBD1; j_call: TRBJ1-4; cdr3_nt: TGCAGCGTTGGGACGACAGGGGTGGAAAAACTGTTTTTT; cdr3_aa: CSVGTTGVEKLFF
v_call: TRBV6-5; clone_size: .; cdr3_length: 14; d_call: TRBD1; j_call: TRBJ1-2; cdr3_nt: TGTGCCAGCAGTTCGACAGGGAGAATTAATGGCTACACCTTC; cdr3_aa: CASSSTGRINGYTF
v_call: TRBV5-6; clone_size: .; cdr3_length: 16; d_call: .; j_call: TRBJ2-7; cdr3_nt: TGTGCCAGCAGCCCACCGGGACAAGGGATTACCTACGAGCAGTACTTC; cdr3_aa: CASSPPGQGITYEQYF
v_call: TRBV7-9; clone_size: .; cdr3_length: 15; d_call: TRBD1; j_call: TRBJ2-3; cdr3_nt: TGTGCCAGCAGCTTAATGGGGACAGGCACAGATACGCAGTATTTT; cdr3_aa: CASSLMGTGTDTQYF
v_call: TRBV7-9; clone_size: .; cdr3_length: 15; d_call: .; j_call: TRBJ1-6; cdr3_nt: TGTGCCAGCAGCTTGATGGGGGGTTCCAATTCACCCCTCCACTTT; cdr3_aa: CASSLMGGSNSPLHF
v_call: TRBV4-2; clone_size: .; cdr3_length: 13; d_call: .; j_call: TRBJ2-7; cdr3_nt: TGTGCCAGCAGCCCGGACAGTTTCTACGAGCAGTACTTC; cdr3_aa: CASSPDSFYEQYF
v_call: TRBV15; clone_size: .; cdr3_length: 16; d_call: TRBD1; j_call: TRBJ1-5; cdr3_nt: TGTGCCACCAGCAGAGCCGGACAGGGCGGTCATCAGCCCCAGCATTTT; cdr3_aa: CATSRAGQGGHQPQHF
v_call: TRBV5-4; clone_size: few; cdr3_length: 15; d_call: TRBD1; j_call: TRBJ1-6; cdr3_nt: TGTGCCAGCAGCTCAACAGGGGGAACTAATTCACCCCTCCACTTT; cdr3_aa: CASSSTGGTNSPLHF
v_call: TRBV12-3/TRBV12-4; clone_size: .; cdr3_length: 12; d_call: .; j_call: TRBJ2-7; cdr3_nt: TGTGCCAGCAGTTTATCAGGGTACGAGCAGTACTTC; cdr3_aa: CASSLSGYEQYF
v_call: TRBV4-1; clone_size: .; cdr3_length: 15; d_call: .; j_call: TRBJ2-5; cdr3_nt: TGCGCCAGCAGCCAAGCGACGACAGGGAGGGAGACCCAGTACTTC; cdr3_aa: CASSQATTGRETQYF
v_call: TRBV2; clone_size: .; cdr3_length: 15; d_call: TRBD1; j_call: TRBJ1-4; cdr3_nt: TGTGCCAGCAGTGGAATGACAGGGATGAATGAAAAACTGTTTTTT; cdr3_aa: CASSGMTGMNEKLFF
v_call: TRBV11-1; clone_size: .; cdr3_length: 14; d_call: .; j_call: TRBJ1-1; cdr3_nt: TGTGCCAGCAGCCGCCGACAGACGAACACTGAAGCTTTCTTT; cdr3_aa: CASSRRQTNTEAFF
v_call: TRBV5-3; clone_size: .; cdr3_length: 15; d_call: .; j_call: TRBJ2-5; cdr3_nt: TGTGCCAGAAGCTTTCACCAGCGAGATGAAGAGACCCAGTACTTC; cdr3_aa: CARSFHQRDEETQYF
v_call: TRBV7-2; clone_size: .; cdr3_length: 14; d_call: TRBD1; j_call: TRBJ2-7; cdr3_nt: TGTGCCAGCAGCCTCGGCACAGGGGCGGGCGAGCAGTACTTC; cdr3_aa: CASSLGTGAGEQYF
v_call: TRBV5-6; clone_size: .; cdr3_length: 15; d_call: TRBD1; j_call: TRBJ2-7; cdr3_nt: TGTGCCAGCATCAGAGGGGCAGGGGGTGCCTACGAGCAGTACTTC; cdr3_aa: CASIRGAGGAYEQYF
v_call: TRBV11-3; clone_size: .; cdr3_length: 14; d_call: TRBD2; j_call: TRBJ2-1; cdr3_nt: TGTGCCAGCAGCGCAGCGGGGGGCTACAATGAGCAGTTCTTC; cdr3_aa: CASSAAGGYNEQFF
v_call: TRBV29-1; clone_size: few; cdr3_length: 13; d_call: .; j_call: TRBJ2-5; cdr3_nt: TGCAGCGTTGAATCCCTTTGGGCCGGGACCCAGTACTTC; cdr3_aa: CSVESLWAGTQYF
v_call: TRBV4-1; clone_size: .; cdr3_length: 15; d_call: .; j_call: TRBJ1-2; cdr3_nt: TGCGCCAGCAGCCAAGATCAGGGTGGCCTCTATGGCTACACCTTC; cdr3_aa: CASSQDQGGLYGYTF
v_call: TRBV9; clone_size: many; cdr3_length: 15; d_call: .; j_call: TRBJ2-7; cdr3_nt: TGTGCCAGCAGCCCCCGGTCGGGGGATGGCTACGAGCAGTACTTC; cdr3_aa: CASSPRSGDGYEQYF